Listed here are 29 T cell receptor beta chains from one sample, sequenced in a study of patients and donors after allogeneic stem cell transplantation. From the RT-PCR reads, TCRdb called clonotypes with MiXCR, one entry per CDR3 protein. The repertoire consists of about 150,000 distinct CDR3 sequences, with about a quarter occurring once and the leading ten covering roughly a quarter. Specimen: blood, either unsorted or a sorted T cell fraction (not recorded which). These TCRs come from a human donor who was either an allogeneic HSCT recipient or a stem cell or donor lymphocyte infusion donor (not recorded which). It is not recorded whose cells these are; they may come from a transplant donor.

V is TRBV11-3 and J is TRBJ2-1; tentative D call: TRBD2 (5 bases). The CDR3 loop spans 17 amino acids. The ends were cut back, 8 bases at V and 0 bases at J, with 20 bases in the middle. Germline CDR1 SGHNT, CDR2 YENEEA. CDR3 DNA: TGTGCCAGCGGTGGAGGCCTCTCTCTATCCTCCTACAATGAGCAGTTCTTC. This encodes CASGGGLSLSSYNEQFF.

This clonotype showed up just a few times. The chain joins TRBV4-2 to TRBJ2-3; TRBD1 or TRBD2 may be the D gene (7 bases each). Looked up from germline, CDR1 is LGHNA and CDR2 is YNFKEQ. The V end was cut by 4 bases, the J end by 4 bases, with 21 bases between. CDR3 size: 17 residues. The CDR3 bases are TGTGCCAGCAGCCTCTACCTCAGGGGGGAGGGACCAGATACGCAGTATTTT. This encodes CASSLYLRGEGPDTQYF.

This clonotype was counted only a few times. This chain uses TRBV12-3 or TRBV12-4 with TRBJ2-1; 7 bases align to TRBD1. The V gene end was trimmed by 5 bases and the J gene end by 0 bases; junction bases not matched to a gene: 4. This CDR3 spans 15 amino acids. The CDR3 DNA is TGTGCCAGCAGTCCAGGGGGTAACTCCTACAATGAGCAGTTCTTC. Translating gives CASSPGGNSYNEQFF.

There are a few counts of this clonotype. DNA for the CDR3: TGTGCCAGCAGTTACTCCGGGACTCGGAACACCGGGGAGCTGTTTTTT. It specifies CASSYSGTRNTGELFF. The rearrangement uses TRBV6-5 and TRBJ2-2; D is possibly TRBD2 (6 bases). V shed 0 bases and J shed 1 base, with 9 bases lying between them. Per germline, CDR1 MNHEY and CDR2 SVGAGI. The CDR3 spans 16 residues.

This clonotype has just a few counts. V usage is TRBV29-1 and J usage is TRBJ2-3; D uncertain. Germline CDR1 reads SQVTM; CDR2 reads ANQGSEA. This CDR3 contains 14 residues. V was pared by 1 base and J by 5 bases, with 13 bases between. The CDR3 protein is CSVEGYWSVDTQYF. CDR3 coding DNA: TGCAGCGTTGAAGGGTACTGGTCGGTAGATACGCAGTATTTT.

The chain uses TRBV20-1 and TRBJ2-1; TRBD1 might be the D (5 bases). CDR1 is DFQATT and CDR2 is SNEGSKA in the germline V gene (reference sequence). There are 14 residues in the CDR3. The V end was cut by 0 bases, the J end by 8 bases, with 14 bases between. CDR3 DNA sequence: TGCAGTGCTAGAGATTGGACAAGCTGGTATGAGCAGTTCTTC. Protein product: CSARDWTSWYEQFF.

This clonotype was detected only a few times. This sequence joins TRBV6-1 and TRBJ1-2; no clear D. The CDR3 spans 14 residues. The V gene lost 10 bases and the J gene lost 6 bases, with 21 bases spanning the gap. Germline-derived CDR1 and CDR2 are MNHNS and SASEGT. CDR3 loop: CAIYPLGARHGYTF. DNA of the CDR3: TGTGCCATCTATCCTCTGGGAGCCAGGCATGGCTACACCTTC.

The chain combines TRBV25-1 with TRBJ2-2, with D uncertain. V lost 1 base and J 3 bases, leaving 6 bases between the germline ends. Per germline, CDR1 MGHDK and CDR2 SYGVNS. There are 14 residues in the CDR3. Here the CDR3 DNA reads TGTGCCAGCAGTGAATCGCGCGACACCGGGGAGCTGTTTTTT. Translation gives CASSESRDTGELFF.

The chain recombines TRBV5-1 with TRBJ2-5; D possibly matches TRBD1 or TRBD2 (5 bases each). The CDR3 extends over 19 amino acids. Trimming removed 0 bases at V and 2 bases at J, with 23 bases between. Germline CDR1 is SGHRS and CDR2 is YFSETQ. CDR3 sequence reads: CASSLEPPGRRITQETQYF. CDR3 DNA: TGCGCCAGCAGCTTGGAACCCCCGGGACGGAGAATAACACAAGAGACCCAGTACTTC.

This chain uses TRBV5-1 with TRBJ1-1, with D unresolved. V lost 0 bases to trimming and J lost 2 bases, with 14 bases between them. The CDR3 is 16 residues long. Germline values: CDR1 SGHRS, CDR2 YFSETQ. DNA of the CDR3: TGCGCCAGCAGCTTGGGGGGAATTGGATTTAACACTGAAGCTTTCTTT. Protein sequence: CASSLGGIGFNTEAFF.

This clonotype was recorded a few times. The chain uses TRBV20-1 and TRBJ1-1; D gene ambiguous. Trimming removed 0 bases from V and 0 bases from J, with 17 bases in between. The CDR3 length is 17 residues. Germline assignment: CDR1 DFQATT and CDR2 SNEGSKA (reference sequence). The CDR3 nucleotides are TGCAGTGCTAGAGATCTCGAGGATCTCCCTATGAACACTGAAGCTTTCTTT. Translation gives CSARDLEDLPMNTEAFF.

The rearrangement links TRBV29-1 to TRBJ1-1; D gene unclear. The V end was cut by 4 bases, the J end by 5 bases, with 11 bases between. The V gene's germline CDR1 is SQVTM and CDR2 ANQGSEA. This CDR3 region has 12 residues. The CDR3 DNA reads TGCAGCGTTGTAGGGCGGGGTACTGAAGCTTTCTTT. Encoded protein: CSVVGRGTEAFF.

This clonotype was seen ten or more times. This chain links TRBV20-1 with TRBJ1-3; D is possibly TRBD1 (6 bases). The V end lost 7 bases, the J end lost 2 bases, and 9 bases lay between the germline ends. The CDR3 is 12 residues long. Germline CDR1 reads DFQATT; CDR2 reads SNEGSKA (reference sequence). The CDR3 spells CSGTAPGNTIYF. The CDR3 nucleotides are TGCAGTGGGACAGCCCCTGGAAACACCATATATTTT.

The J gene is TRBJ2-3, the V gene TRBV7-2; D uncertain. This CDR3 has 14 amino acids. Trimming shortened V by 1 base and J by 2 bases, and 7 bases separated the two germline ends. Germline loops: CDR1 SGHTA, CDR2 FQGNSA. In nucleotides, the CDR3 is TGTGCCAGCAGCTTAGTTGGCCCCACAGATACGCAGTATTTT. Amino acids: CASSLVGPTDTQYF.

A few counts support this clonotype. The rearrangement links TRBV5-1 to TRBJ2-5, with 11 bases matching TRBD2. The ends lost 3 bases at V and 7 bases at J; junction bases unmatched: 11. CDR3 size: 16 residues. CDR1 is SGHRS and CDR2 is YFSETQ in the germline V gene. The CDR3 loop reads CASSSLSGTSGPTQYF. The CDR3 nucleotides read TGCGCCAGCAGCTCATTATCCGGGACTAGCGGCCCGACCCAGTACTTC.

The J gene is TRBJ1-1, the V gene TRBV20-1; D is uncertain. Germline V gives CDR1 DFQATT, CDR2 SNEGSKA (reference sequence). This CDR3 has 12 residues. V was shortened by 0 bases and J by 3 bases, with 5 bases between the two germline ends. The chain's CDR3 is CSARDRYTEAFF. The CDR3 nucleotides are TGCAGTGCTAGAGATCGATACACTGAAGCTTTCTTT.

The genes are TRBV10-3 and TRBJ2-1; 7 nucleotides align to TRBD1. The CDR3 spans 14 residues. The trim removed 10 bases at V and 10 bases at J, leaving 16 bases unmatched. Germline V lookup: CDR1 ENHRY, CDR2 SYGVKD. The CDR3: CATNTGAGDGEQFF. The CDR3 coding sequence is TGTGCCACAAACACAGGGGCGGGTGATGGGGAGCAGTTCTTC.

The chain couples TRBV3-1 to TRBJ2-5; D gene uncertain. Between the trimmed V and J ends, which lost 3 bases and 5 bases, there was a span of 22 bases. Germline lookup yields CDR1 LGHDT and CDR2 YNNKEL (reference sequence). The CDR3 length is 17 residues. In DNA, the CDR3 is TGTGCCAGCAGCCACTTTAGAGAAAATTCCAATACGGAGACCCAGTACTTC. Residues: CASSHFRENSNTETQYF.

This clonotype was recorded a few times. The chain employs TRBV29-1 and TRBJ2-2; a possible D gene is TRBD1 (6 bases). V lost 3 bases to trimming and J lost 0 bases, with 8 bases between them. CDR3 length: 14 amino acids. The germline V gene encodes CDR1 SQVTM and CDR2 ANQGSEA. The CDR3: CSVDGTTNTGELFF. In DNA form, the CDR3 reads TGCAGCGTTGACGGGACAACGAACACCGGGGAGCTGTTTTTT.

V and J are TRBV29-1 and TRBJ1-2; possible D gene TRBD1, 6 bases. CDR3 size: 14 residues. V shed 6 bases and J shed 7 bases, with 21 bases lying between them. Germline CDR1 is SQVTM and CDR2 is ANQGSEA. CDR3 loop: CSVGPIDGGFGYTF. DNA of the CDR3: TGCAGCGTAGGTCCTATCGATGGGGGCTTTGGCTACACCTTC. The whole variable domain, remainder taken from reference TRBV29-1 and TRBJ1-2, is SAVISQKPSRDICQRGTSLTIQCQVDSQVTMMFWYRQQPGQSLTLIATANQGSEATYESGFVIDKFPISRPNLTFSTLTVSNMSPEDSSIYLCSVGPIDGGFGYTFGSGTRLTVV.

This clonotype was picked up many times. The CDR3 region is CSVVDPGQPQHF. CDR3 DNA: TGCAGCGTTGTAGACCCAGGGCAGCCCCAGCATTTT. The chain couples TRBV29-1 to TRBJ1-5; D is perhaps TRBD1 (5 bases). V lost 4 bases to trimming and J lost 7 bases, with 11 bases between them. The CDR3 length is 12 residues. Looked up from germline, CDR1 is SQVTM and CDR2 is ANQGSEA.

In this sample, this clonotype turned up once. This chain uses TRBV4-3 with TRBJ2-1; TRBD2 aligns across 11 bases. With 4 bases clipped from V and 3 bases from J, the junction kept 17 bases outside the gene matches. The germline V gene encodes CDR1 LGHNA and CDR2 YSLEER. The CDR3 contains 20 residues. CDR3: CASSRKTGTSGAHIYNEQFF. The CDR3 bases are TGCGCCAGCAGCCGAAAGACCGGGACTAGCGGCGCCCATATCTACAATGAGCAGTTCTTC.

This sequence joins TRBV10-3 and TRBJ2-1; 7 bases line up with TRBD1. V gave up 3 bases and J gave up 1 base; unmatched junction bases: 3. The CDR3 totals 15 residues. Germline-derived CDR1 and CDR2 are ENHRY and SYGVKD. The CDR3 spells CAISDSGGSYNEQFF. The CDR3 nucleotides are TGTGCCATCAGTGACTCAGGGGGATCCTACAATGAGCAGTTCTTC.

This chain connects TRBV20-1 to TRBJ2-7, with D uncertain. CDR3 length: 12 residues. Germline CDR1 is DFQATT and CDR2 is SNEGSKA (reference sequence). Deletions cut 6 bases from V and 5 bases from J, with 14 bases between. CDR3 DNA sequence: TGCAGTGCCAGGACCACTTTAGACGAGCAGTACTTC. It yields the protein CSARTTLDEQYF.

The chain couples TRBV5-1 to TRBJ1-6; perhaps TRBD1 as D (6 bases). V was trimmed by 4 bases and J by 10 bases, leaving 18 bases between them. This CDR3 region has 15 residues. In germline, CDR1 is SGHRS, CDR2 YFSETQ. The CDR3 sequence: CASSPEVGGPSPLHF. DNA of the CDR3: TGCGCCAGCAGCCCCGAGGTAGGGGGGCCATCACCCCTCCACTTT.

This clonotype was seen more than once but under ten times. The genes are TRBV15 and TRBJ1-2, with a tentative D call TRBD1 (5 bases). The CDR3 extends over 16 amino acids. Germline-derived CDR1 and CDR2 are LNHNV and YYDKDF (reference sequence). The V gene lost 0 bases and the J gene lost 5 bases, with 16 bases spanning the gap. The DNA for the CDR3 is TGTGCCACCAGCAGAGATATGGGGCAGGCCCTTTATGGCTACACCTTC. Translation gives CATSRDMGQALYGYTF.

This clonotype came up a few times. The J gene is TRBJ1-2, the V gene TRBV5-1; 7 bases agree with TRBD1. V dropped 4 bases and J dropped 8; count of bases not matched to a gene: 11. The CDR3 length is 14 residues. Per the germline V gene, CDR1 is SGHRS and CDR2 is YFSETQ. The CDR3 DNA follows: TGCGCCAGCAGCCATCCGACAGGGCTCGAAGGCTACACCTTC. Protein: CASSHPTGLEGYTF.

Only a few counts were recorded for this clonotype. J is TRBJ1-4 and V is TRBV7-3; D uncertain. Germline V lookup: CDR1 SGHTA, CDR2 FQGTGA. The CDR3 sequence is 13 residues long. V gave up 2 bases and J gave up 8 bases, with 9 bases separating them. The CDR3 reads CASSLYPGEKLFF. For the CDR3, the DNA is TGTGCCAGCAGCTTATATCCGGGAGAAAAACTGTTTTTT.

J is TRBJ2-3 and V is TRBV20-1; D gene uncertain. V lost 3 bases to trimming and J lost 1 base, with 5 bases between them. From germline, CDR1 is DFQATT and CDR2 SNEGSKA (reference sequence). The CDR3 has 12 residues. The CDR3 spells CSASWGTDTQYF. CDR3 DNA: TGCAGTGCTAGTTGGGGCACAGATACGCAGTATTTT.